One sample yielded the 3 T cell receptor beta chains listed below, sequenced in a study of T cells in Graves' hyperthyroidism and ophthalmopathy. TCR beta CDR3 regions were amplified from RNA. With the HTBI primer set, the TCR CDR3 went through a first round of RT-PCR. TCRdb itself ran the multiplex PCR reads through MiXCR, one entry per CDR3 protein. The sample has approximately 620,000 distinct CDR3 sequences; about 14% are singletons. Input material: blood. All receptors come from a woman in her twenties or thirties with Graves' hyperthyroidism that later progressed to Graves' ophthalmopathy.

There are many counts of this clonotype. The gene calls are TRBV11-2 and TRBJ2-3, with TRBD1 matching 7 bases. Trimming at V came to 5 bases and at J to 3 bases, leaving 8 bases not matched to a gene. Germline assignment: CDR1 SGHAT and CDR2 FQNNGV. The CDR3 totals 15 residues. The CDR3 loop reads CASSNRQGITDTQYF. The CDR3 nucleotides are TGTGCCAGCAGCAATCGACAGGGAATAACAGATACGCAGTATTTT.

This clonotype occurred many times. The genes are TRBV30 and TRBJ1-2; tentatively, D is TRBD1 (5 bases). This CDR3 comprises 14 residues. V was shortened by 3 bases and J by 3 bases, with 14 bases between the two germline ends. The germline V gene has CDR1 GTSNPN and CDR2 SVGIG (reference sequence). The CDR3 bases are TGTGCCTGGAGGAGGCAGGGTAATTACTATGGCTACACCTTC. It yields the protein CAWRRQGNYYGYTF.

Many counts were recorded for this clonotype. The chain combines TRBV20-1 with TRBJ1-2; unclear D gene. CDR3 length equals 15 residues. The ends were cut back, 6 bases at V and 5 bases at J, with 22 bases in the middle. Germline values: CDR1 DFQATT, CDR2 SNEGSKA (reference sequence). The CDR3 sequence: CSANPSGALGYGYTF. CDR3 bases: TGCAGTGCCAATCCGTCAGGTGCCTTGGGTTATGGCTACACCTTC.